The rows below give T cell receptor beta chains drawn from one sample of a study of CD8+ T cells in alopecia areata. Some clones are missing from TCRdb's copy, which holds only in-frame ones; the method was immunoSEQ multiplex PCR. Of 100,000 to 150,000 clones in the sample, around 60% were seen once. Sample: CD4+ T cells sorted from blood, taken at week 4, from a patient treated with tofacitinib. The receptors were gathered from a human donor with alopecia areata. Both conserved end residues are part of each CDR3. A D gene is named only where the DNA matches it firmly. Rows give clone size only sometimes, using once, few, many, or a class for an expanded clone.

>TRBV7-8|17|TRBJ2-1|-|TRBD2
CASSTGGLAGGPNEQFF
TGTGCCAGCAGCACGGGGGGACTAGCGGGAGGGCCAAATGAGCAGTTCTTC
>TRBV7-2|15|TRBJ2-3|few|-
CASSLVVKSTDTQYF
TGTGCCAGCAGCTTAGTTGTAAAGAGCACAGATACGCAGTATTTT
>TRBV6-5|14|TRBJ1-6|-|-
CASSPRPEGSPLHF
TGTGCCAGCAGCCCGAGGCCGGAGGGCTCACCCCTCCACTTT
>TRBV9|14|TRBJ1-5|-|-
CASSPTYSNQPQHF
TGTGCCAGCAGCCCAACATATAGCAATCAGCCCCAGCATTTT
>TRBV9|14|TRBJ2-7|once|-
CASSVGTDSYEQYF
TGTGCCAGCAGCGTAGGGACAGACTCCTACGAGCAGTACTTC
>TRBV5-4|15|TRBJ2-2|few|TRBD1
CASSIQDRAGGELFF
TGTGCCAGCAGCATCCAGGACAGGGCCGGCGGGGAGCTGTTTTTT
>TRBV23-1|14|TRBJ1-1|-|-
CASSQSFRLTEAFF
TGCGCCAGCAGTCAATCGTTCAGGCTCACTGAAGCTTTCTTT
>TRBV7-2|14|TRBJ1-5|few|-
CASSQEAGSQPQHF
TGTGCCAGCAGTCAAGAGGCGGGGAGTCAGCCCCAGCATTTT
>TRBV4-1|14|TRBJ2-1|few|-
CASSQVYRSDEQFF
TGCGCCAGCAGCCAAGTCTACAGATCTGATGAGCAGTTCTTC
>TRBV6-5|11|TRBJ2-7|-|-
CASSYGREQYF
TGTGCCAGCAGTTACGGCAGGGAGCAGTACTTC
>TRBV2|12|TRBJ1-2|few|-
CASSPDGYGYTF
TGTGCCAGCAGCCCCGATGGCTATGGCTACACCTTC
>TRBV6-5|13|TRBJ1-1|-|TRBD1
CASSADRGLGAFF
TGTGCCAGCAGTGCAGACAGGGGGCTGGGAGCTTTCTTT
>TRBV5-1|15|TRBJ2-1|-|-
CASSLGNTGYNEQFF
TGCGCCAGCAGCTTGGGAAACACGGGCTACAATGAGCAGTTCTTC
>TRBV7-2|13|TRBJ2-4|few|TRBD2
CASATSEGNIQYF
TGTGCCAGCGCGACTAGCGAGGGAAACATTCAGTACTTC
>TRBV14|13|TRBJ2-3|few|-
CASSQGHGDTQYF
TGTGCCAGCAGCCAAGGGCATGGAGATACGCAGTATTTT
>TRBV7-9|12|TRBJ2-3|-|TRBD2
CASGTSELPGDF
TGTGCCAGCGGGACTAGCGAACTTCCGGGGGATTTT
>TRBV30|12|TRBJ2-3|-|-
CAWSYSTDTQYF
TGTGCCTGGAGTTATTCCACAGATACGCAGTATTTT
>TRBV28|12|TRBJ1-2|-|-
CASSITRGSYTF
TGTGCCAGCAGTATCACCAGGGGTAGCTACACCTTC
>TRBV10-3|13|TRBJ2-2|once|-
CAITGELAGELFF
TGTGCCATCACGGGGGAGCTGGCCGGGGAGCTGTTTTTT
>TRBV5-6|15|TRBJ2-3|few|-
CASSGTLESTDTQYF
TGTGCCAGCAGCGGAACGCTAGAGAGCACAGATACGCAGTATTTT
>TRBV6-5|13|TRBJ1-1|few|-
CASSFRGLTEAFF
TGTGCCAGCAGCTTCCGGGGACTGACTGAAGCTTTCTTT
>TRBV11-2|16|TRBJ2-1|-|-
CASTLTLAASINEQFF
TGTGCCAGCACACTTACTCTGGCGGCCAGTATCAATGAGCAGTTCTTC
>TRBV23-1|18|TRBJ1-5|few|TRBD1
CASSQGTAQFQSNQPQHF
TGCGCCAGCAGTCAAGGGACAGCACAATTCCAAAGCAATCAGCCCCAGCATTTT
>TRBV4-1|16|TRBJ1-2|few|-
CASSQIPRGGSYGYTF
TGCGCCAGCAGCCAGATTCCCCGCGGGGGGAGCTATGGCTACACCTTC
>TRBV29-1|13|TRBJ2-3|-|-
CSVEEGRTDTQYF
TGCAGCGTTGAAGAAGGAAGGACAGATACGCAGTATTTT
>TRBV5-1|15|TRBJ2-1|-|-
CASSLDSGSYNEQFF
TGCGCCAGCAGCTTGGACTCCGGTTCCTACAATGAGCAGTTCTTC
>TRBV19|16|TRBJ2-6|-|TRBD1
CASMDRGRAGANVLTF
TGTGCCAGTATGGACAGGGGAAGAGCTGGGGCCAACGTCCTGACTTTC
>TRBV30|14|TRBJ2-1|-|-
CAWSTSGFYNEQFF
TGTGCCTGGAGTACCAGCGGGTTTTACAATGAGCAGTTCTTC
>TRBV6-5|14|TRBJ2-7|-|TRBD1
CASSVDRGPYEQYF
TGTGCCAGCAGTGTAGACAGGGGACCCTACGAGCAGTACTTC
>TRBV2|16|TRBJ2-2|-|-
CASSVGFAGETGELFF
TGTGCCAGCAGTGTAGGGTTTGCAGGGGAAACCGGGGAGCTGTTTTTT
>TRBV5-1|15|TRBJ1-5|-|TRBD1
CASSWGTASNQPQHF
TGCGCCAGCAGCTGGGGGACAGCAAGCAATCAGCCCCAGCATTTT